Presented here are 29 T cell receptor beta chains from one specimen sequenced in a study of shared clonotypes between healthy human individuals. Repertoires were generated with immunoSEQ multiplex PCR, while TCRdb's copy carries only in-frame clones and drops some. The sample consists of some 2.3 million clones, more than 85% of them appearing once. Sequencing was carried out using naive CD4+ T cells from PBMCs. The subset was: CD45RA+ positively selected. The receptor set was obtained from a man between 18 and 35 years old in good health. Some clones in this sample may be carry-over from other donors' samples.

A remark on this clone: Other DNA variants within this sample encode the same CDR3. The rearrangement uses TRBV7-3 and TRBJ1-2; possible D gene TRBD1, 5 bases. Germline V gene data show CDR1 as SGHTA and CDR2 as FQGTGA. The V end was cut by 5 bases, the J end by 7 bases, with 14 bases between. This CDR3 has 13 residues. In DNA, the CDR3 is TGTGCCAGCAGCCTCACCCGGGACGGTGGCTACACCTTC. Its protein product is CASSLTRDGGYTF.

As regards this clone: Within the sample, other DNA sequences also encode this same CDR3. The genes are TRBV5-1 and TRBJ1-4; no clear D. V shed 0 bases and J shed 3 bases, with 6 bases lying between them. The germline V gene encodes CDR1 SGHRS and CDR2 YFSETQ. This CDR3 has 14 residues. The CDR3: CASSLGQPNEKLFF. DNA for the CDR3: TGCGCCAGCAGCTTGGGGCAGCCTAATGAAAAACTGTTTTTT. The full variable domain, completed using reference TRBV5-1 and TRBJ1-4, is KAGVTQTPRYLIKTRGQQVTLSCSPISGHRSVSWYQQTPGQGLQFLFEYFSETQRNKGNFPGRFSGRQFSNSRSEMNVSTLELGDSALYLCASSLGQPNEKLFFGSGTQLSVL.

DNA for the CDR3: TGTGCCAGCAGCTTGAACTTCGGAGATACGCAGTATTTT. It is translated as CASSLNFGDTQYF. The chain links TRBV7-6 to TRBJ2-3; D gene ambiguous. Trimming left V 3 bases short and J 5 bases short, with 9 bases between. The CDR3 has 13 residues. Per the germline V gene, CDR1 is SGHVS and CDR2 is FNYEAQ.

This clone was seen a single time. This chain joins TRBV6-1 and TRBJ2-7; D is possibly TRBD1 (7 bases). CDR1 MNHNS and CDR2 SASEGT come from the germline V gene. The CDR3 is 14 residues long. Deletions cut 3 bases from V and 2 bases from J, with 11 bases between. The CDR3 DNA follows: TGTGCCAGCAGTGATATCAGGGGGGCCTACGAGCAGTACTTC. This encodes CASSDIRGAYEQYF.

The chain links TRBV5-1 to TRBJ2-7, with D hard to call. V dropped 6 bases and J dropped 5 bases, with 9 bases sitting between them. This CDR3 has 11 amino acids. CDR1 and CDR2 (germline): SGHRS, YFSETQ. CDR3 protein: CASKPLHEQYF. The CDR3, as DNA: TGCGCCAGCAAACCCCTTCACGAGCAGTACTTC.

This chain's CDR3 is CASSLKSMNTEAFF. The CDR3 DNA sequence: TGTGCCAGCAGCTTGAAGAGCATGAACACTGAAGCTTTCTTT. The chain uses TRBV7-8 and TRBJ1-1; D remains unclear. V dropped 3 bases and J dropped 0 bases, with 8 bases sitting between them. The CDR3 contains 14 residues. The germline V gene encodes CDR1 SGHVS and CDR2 FQNEAQ.

The chain is built from TRBV7-6 and TRBJ2-2; D tentatively fits TRBD1 or TRBD2 (5 bases each). Trimming cost V 5 bases and J 1 base, with 14 bases left between them. In germline, CDR1 is SGHVS, CDR2 FNYEAQ. The CDR3 contains 16 residues. The CDR3 DNA reads as TGTGCCAGCAGCCTGGGGGTGCGCCTGAACACCGGGGAGCTGTTTTTT. Protein product: CASSLGVRLNTGELFF.

V usage is TRBV18 and J usage is TRBJ2-7, with 13 bases identical to TRBD2. CDR1 and CDR2 from the germline V gene are KGHSH and LQKENI. Losses at the gene ends were 3 bases for V and 5 bases for J; bases not matched to a gene: 4. This CDR3 comprises 15 residues. The CDR3 DNA follows: TGTGCCAGCTCACCCTCGGGACTAGCGGGGAACGAGCAGTACTTC. Its translation is CASSPSGLAGNEQYF. Together with reference TRBV18 and TRBJ2-7, the CDR3 gives the full variable domain: NAGVMQNPRHLVRRRGQEARLRCSPMKGHSHVYWYRQLPEEGLKFMVYLQKENIIDESGMPKERFSAEFPKEGPSILRIQQVVRGDSAAYFCASSPSGLAGNEQYFGPGTRLTVT.

CDR3 coding DNA: TGTGCCAGTGCTCAGGGCCTGAACACCGGGGAGCTGTTTTTT. Amino acid sequence: CASAQGLNTGELFF. This chain links TRBV18 with TRBJ2-2; tentatively, D is TRBD1 (5 bases). This CDR3 has 14 amino acids. CDR1 and CDR2 from the germline V gene are KGHSH and LQKENI. V was cut by 9 bases and J by 1 base, with 12 bases left in between.

This chain's CDR3 is CAQSQGPNTGELFF. The CDR3 DNA reads TGTGCCCAGTCTCAGGGGCCCAACACCGGGGAGCTGTTTTTT. This chain joins TRBV5-4 and TRBJ2-2, with D possibly matching TRBD1 (6 bases). The germline V gene encodes CDR1 SGHNT and CDR2 YYREEE (reference sequence). The CDR3 has 14 residues. The V and J ends lost 10 bases and 2 bases respectively, with 15 bases between them.

This clone was picked up one time. The chain combines TRBV6-1 with TRBJ2-7, with 13 bases identical to TRBD2. V shed 4 bases, J shed 5 bases, and the junction held 2 bases outside the gene matches. This CDR3 has 14 amino acids. Germline assignment: CDR1 MNHNS and CDR2 SASEGT. This CDR3 reads CASSGGLAGNEQYF. The CDR3, as DNA: TGTGCCAGCAGTGGGGGACTAGCGGGAAACGAGCAGTACTTC.

The rearrangement uses TRBV14 and TRBJ2-7; 7 bases line up with TRBD1. The J segment lost 5 bases and the V segment lost 10 bases, leaving 14 bases of the junction unmatched. The CDR3 covers 14 residues. Germline CDR1 SGHDN, CDR2 FVKESK. The CDR3 DNA sequence: TGTGCCACTATACCCCGGGACAGTAAAGACGAGCAGTACTTC. This encodes CATIPRDSKDEQYF.

The chain links TRBV7-9 to TRBJ1-1; perhaps TRBD1 as D (5 bases). CDR1 is SEHNR, CDR2 FQNEAQ, per germline (reference sequence). The length of the CDR3 is 14 residues. V lost 3 bases and J lost 4, with 12 bases in between. The CDR3 reads CASSFQGQSTEAFF. CDR3 nucleotides: TGTGCCAGCAGCTTTCAGGGCCAGAGCACTGAAGCTTTCTTT.

This chain connects TRBV6-1 to TRBJ1-2; 7 bases are shared with TRBD1. V trimming: 6 bases; J trimming: 4 bases; junction bases outside the gene matches: 5. CDR1 is MNHNS, CDR2 SASEGT, per germline. This CDR3 comprises 13 residues. The CDR3 region has the DNA TGTGCCAGCAGGGCGGGACAGCTCTATGGCTACACCTTC. This encodes CASRAGQLYGYTF.

This clone was detected once. The V gene is TRBV28, the J gene TRBJ1-1; D is uncertain. The V gene's germline CDR1 is MDHEN and CDR2 SYDVKM. V was clipped by 5 bases and J by 6 bases, with 10 bases between them. This CDR3 contains 12 residues. This CDR3 reads CASSPYGAEAFF. In DNA, the CDR3 is TGTGCCAGCAGTCCATATGGGGCTGAAGCTTTCTTT.

The chain is built from TRBV4-1 and TRBJ2-4; D might be TRBD1 (5 bases). Trimming took off 4 bases at V and 1 base at J, with 8 bases between the two ends. CDR1 is MGHRA and CDR2 is YSYEKL in the germline V gene. The CDR3 length is 14 residues. In DNA, the CDR3 is TGCGCCAGCAGCCCCCCAGGGGCCAAAAACATTCAGTACTTC. This sequence encodes CASSPPGAKNIQYF.

The chain links TRBV5-1 to TRBJ2-5; 7 bases align to TRBD2. Germline trimming cut 1 base from V and 0 bases from J; bases unmatched to any gene: 3. This CDR3 has 15 amino acids. The germline gives CDR1 SGHRS, CDR2 YFSETQ. Here the CDR3 reads CASSLQGGYQETQYF. The CDR3 nucleotides are TGCGCCAGCAGCTTGCAGGGAGGGTACCAAGAGACCCAGTACTTC.

This sequence joins TRBV28 and TRBJ1-2; D remains unclear. V was shortened by 4 bases and J by 4 bases, with 10 bases between the two germline ends. CDR3 size: 13 residues. In germline, CDR1 is MDHEN, CDR2 SYDVKM. The CDR3 region has the DNA TGTGCCAGCAGTTCGCCAAGGATCTATGGCTACACCTTC. Amino acids: CASSSPRIYGYTF.

This chain links TRBV2 with TRBJ2-1; TRBD2 might be the D (6 bases). Germline V gene sequence: CDR1 SNHLY, CDR2 FYNNEI. The CDR3 spans 16 residues. The V end was cut by 11 bases, the J end by 1 base, with 21 bases between. The chain's CDR3 is CARRRGTSGSYNEQFF. CDR3 coding DNA: TGTGCCCGCCGGCGGGGTACTAGTGGGTCCTACAATGAGCAGTTCTTC.

Concerning this clone: The sample contains more than one DNA sequence encoding this CDR3. The rearrangement joins TRBV28 to TRBJ1-2; D ambiguous. Germline V gives CDR1 MDHEN, CDR2 SYDVKM. With 5 bases removed from V and 2 bases from J, the gap between germline ends came to 6 bases. The CDR3 runs to 12 residues. CDR3 coding DNA: TGTGCCAGCAGTCTCCAGAACTATGGCTACACCTTC. Translated: CASSLQNYGYTF.

DNA for the CDR3: TGTGCCAGCAGTAGACCGCAGGGGCTGGAGACCCAGTACTTC. This sequence encodes CASSRPQGLETQYF. The chain combines TRBV6-1 with TRBJ2-5; a possible D gene is TRBD1 (6 bases). The CDR3 spans 14 residues. V lost 5 bases and J 5 bases, leaving 15 bases between the germline ends. The germline V gene has CDR1 MNHNS and CDR2 SASEGT.

The V and J genes are TRBV5-6 and TRBJ2-3, with D perhaps TRBD2 (6 bases). V was trimmed by 4 bases and J by 2 bases, leaving 14 bases between them. Germline values: CDR1 SGHDT, CDR2 YYEEEE. The CDR3 has 15 residues. In DNA, the CDR3 is TGTGCCAGCAGCCCCGTCTGGGGGGACACAGATACGCAGTATTTT. Translating it yields CASSPVWGDTDTQYF.

The V call is TRBV5-4, the J call TRBJ1-1; D remains ambiguous. CDR1 is SGHNT, CDR2 YYREEE, per germline (reference sequence). The CDR3 loop spans 13 amino acids. V was pared by 0 bases and J by 7 bases, with 10 bases between. CDR3 bases: TGTGCCAGCAGCTTGGTAGGAGGCAGTGAAGCTTTCTTT. Its translation is CASSLVGGSEAFF.

V is TRBV20-1 and J is TRBJ2-3; tentative D call: TRBD2 (5 bases). The V gene lost 5 bases and the J gene lost 10 bases, with 13 bases spanning the gap. CDR1 and CDR2 (germline): DFQATT, SNEGSKA (reference sequence). CDR3 length: 11 residues. The CDR3 bases are TGCAGTGCTCGGGATAGAGTCTCGCAGTATTTT. Translation gives CSARDRVSQYF.

The chain links TRBV11-2 to TRBJ2-2; D tentatively reads TRBD1 or TRBD2 (6 bases each). There are 17 residues in the CDR3. Germline V gives CDR1 SGHAT, CDR2 FQNNGV. V lost 5 bases and J 3 bases, leaving 19 bases between the germline ends. The CDR3 region is CASSHPFGGPDTGELFF. CDR3 in DNA: TGTGCCAGCAGCCATCCTTTTGGGGGGCCGGACACCGGGGAGCTGTTTTTT.

This rearrangement joins TRBV10-3 to TRBJ2-5; TRBD2 aligns across 8 bases. This CDR3 comprises 15 residues. CDR1 and CDR2 (germline): ENHRY, SYGVKD. V dropped 2 bases and J dropped 4; count of bases not matched to a gene: 6. The CDR3 here is CAISEISGRGETQYF. In DNA form, the CDR3 reads TGTGCCATCAGTGAGATAAGCGGGAGAGGAGAGACCCAGTACTTC.

V gene TRBV5-1 combines with J gene TRBJ2-1, with 14 nucleotides matching TRBD2. The V and J ends lost 3 bases and 9 bases, in that order; junction bases with no gene match: 8. The CDR3 is 16 residues long. Germline V gene sequence: CDR1 SGHRS, CDR2 YFSETQ. CDR3 loop: CASSWGTSGSFAEQFF. Written as DNA, the CDR3 is TGCGCCAGCAGCTGGGGGACTAGCGGGAGTTTTGCTGAGCAGTTCTTC.

The rearrangement joins TRBV30 to TRBJ2-2; D call uncertain. V was clipped by 0 bases and J by 0 bases, with 11 bases between them. Per the germline V gene, CDR1 is GTSNPN and CDR2 is SVGIG (reference sequence). There are 16 residues in the CDR3. In DNA form, the CDR3 reads TGTGCCTGGAGTGTTCTTCCAGGAGCGAACACCGGGGAGCTGTTTTTT. Amino acid sequence: CAWSVLPGANTGELFF.

The genes are TRBV7-9 and TRBJ2-2; a weak D match, TRBD2 (5 bases). V was clipped by 5 bases and J by 4 bases, with 14 bases between them. This CDR3 contains 15 residues. The germline CDR1 and CDR2 sequences are SEHNR and FQNEAQ (reference sequence). The CDR3 DNA reads TGTGCCAGCAGCCCTAGCTTTTTAGGCACCGGGGAGCTGTTTTTT. This translates into CASSPSFLGTGELFF.